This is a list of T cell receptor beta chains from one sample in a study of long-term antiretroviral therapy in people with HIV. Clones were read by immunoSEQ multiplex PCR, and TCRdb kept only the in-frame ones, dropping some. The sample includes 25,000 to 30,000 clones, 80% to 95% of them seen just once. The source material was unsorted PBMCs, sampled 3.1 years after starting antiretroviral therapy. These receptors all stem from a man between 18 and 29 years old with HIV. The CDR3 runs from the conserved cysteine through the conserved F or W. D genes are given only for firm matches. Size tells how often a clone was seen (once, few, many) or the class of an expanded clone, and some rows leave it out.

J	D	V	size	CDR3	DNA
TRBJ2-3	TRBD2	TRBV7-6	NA	CASSFGTSGEDTQYF	TGTGCCAGCAGCTTCGGGACTAGCGGTGAGGATACGCAGTATTTT
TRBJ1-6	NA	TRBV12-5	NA	CASGLGQANNSPLHF	TGTGCTAGTGGTTTGGGACAGGCCAATAATTCACCCCTCCACTTT
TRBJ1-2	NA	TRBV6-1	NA	CASRATLGAGYGYTF	TGTGCCAGCAGGGCAACTTTGGGGGCTGGGTATGGCTACACCTTC
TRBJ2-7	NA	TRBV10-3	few	CAISEGSAYEQYF	TGTGCCATCAGTGAGGGAAGCGCCTACGAGCAGTACTTC
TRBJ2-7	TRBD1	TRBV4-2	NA	CASSQDRLSDEQYF	TGTGCCAGCAGTCAGGACAGGCTATCTGACGAGCAGTACTTC
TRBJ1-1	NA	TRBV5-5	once	CASSSLYDREAFF	TGTGCCAGCAGCTCCCTATATGACAGGGAAGCTTTCTTT
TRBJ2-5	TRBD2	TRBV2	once	CASSEGAGGGETQYF	TGTGCCAGCAGTGAAGGAGCGGGGGGTGGGGAGACCCAGTACTTC
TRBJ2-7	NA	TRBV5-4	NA	CASSQGSGLYEQYF	TGTGCCAGCAGCCAGGGTAGCGGATTATACGAGCAGTACTTC
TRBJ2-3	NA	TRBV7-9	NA	CASSLGPDTQYF	TGTGCCAGCAGCTTGGGTCCAGATACGCAGTATTTT
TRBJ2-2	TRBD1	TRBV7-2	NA	CASSPQGARTGELFF	TGTGCCAGCAGCCCACAGGGGGCGCGGACCGGGGAGCTGTTTTTT
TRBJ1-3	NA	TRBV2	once	CASSRGGSGNTIYF	TGTGCCAGCAGTAGGGGGGGGTCTGGAAACACCATATATTTT
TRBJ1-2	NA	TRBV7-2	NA	CASSSQPGRGNYGYTF	TGTGCCAGCAGCTCTCAACCGGGCAGGGGAAACTATGGCTACACCTTC
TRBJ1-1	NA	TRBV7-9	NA	CASSWKGEDEAFF	TGTGCCAGCAGCTGGAAAGGGGAAGATGAAGCTTTCTTT
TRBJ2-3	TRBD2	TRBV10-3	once	CAITGTNTDTQYF	TGTGCCATAACCGGGACTAACACAGATACGCAGTATTTT
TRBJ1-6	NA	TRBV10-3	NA	CAISEGNSPLHF	TGTGCCATCAGTGAGGGTAATTCACCCCTCCACTTT
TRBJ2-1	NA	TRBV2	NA	CASSEGVRVVEQFF	TGTGCCAGCAGTGAAGGGGTTAGAGTTGTTGAGCAGTTCTTC
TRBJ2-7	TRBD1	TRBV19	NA	CASSNSGQGTNRGQYF	TGTGCCAGTAGTAATTCGGGTCAGGGCACGAACAGGGGGCAGTACTTC
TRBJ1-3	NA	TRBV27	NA	CTSSGGSTGNTIYF	TGTACCAGTTCTGGGGGTTCCACTGGAAACACCATATATTTT
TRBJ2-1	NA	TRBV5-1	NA	CASDATGYNEQFF	TGCGCCAGCGACGCGACAGGATACAATGAGCAGTTCTTC
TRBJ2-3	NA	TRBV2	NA	CASSGDGVTDTQYF	TGTGCCAGCAGTGGGGACGGGGTCACAGATACGCAGTATTTT
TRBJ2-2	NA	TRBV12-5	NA	CASGLRPLGVGTGELFF	TGTGCTAGTGGTTTGCGCCCGCTGGGGGTAGGCACCGGGGAGCTGTTTTTT
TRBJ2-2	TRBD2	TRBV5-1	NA	CASSLVFPLREKYTGELFF	TGCGCCAGCAGCTTGGTGTTTCCCCTGCGGGAGAAATACACCGGGGAGCTGTTTTTT
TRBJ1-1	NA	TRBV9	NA	CASSEARQGSTEAFF	TGTGCCAGCAGCGAGGCCCGGCAGGGGAGCACTGAAGCTTTCTTT
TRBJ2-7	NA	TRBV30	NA	CALANTYEQYF	TGCGCACTTGCGAATACCTACGAGCAGTACTTC
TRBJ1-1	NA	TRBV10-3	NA	CATSSTRETGTEAFF	TGTGCCACGAGCTCGACCCGGGAGACTGGCACTGAAGCTTTCTTT
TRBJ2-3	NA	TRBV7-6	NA	CASSLTGSSTDTQYF	TGTGCCAGCAGCTTAACGGGATCTAGCACAGATACGCAGTATTTT
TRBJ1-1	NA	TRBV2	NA	CASSEALTEDTEAFF	TGTGCCAGCAGTGAAGCGCTGACAGAAGACACTGAAGCTTTCTTT
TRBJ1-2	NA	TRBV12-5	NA	CASGPPAGGMRTNYGYTF	TGTGCTAGTGGTCCCCCGGCGGGGGGAATGAGGACTAACTATGGCTACACCTTC
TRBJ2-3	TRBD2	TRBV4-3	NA	CASSQGSGGGTSDTQYF	TGCGCCAGCAGCCAAGGTAGTGGCGGGGGGACGTCAGATACGCAGTATTTT
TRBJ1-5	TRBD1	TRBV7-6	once	CASSLADRGAQPQHF	TGTGCCAGCAGCTTGGCAGACAGGGGTGCTCAGCCCCAGCATTTT
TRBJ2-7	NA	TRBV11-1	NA	CASSFSLGYEQYF	TGTGCCAGCAGCTTCAGTCTAGGCTACGAGCAGTACTTC
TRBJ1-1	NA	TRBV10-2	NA	CASSAGSLGAEAFF	TGCGCCAGCAGCGCGGGATCCTTAGGCGCTGAAGCTTTCTTT
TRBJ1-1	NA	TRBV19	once	CASSSGVYEAFF	TGTGCCAGTAGTTCAGGGGTTTATGAAGCTTTCTTT
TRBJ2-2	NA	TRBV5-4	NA	CASSLLGNTGELFF	TGTGCCAGCAGCTTGCTCGGGAACACCGGGGAGCTGTTTTTT
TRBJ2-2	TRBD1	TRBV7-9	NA	CASSLASGGPGELFF	TGTGCCAGCAGCTTAGCGTCAGGGGGACCCGGGGAGCTGTTTTTT
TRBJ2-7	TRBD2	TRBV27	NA	CASSLTSSTYEQYF	TGTGCCAGCAGTTTGACTAGCTCAACCTACGAGCAGTACTTC
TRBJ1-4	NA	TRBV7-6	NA	CASSSEAGEKLFF	TGTGCCAGCAGCTCGGAAGCAGGGGAAAAACTGTTTTTT
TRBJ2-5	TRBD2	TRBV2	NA	CAAARTSGRIETQYF	TGTGCCGCCGCAAGGACTAGCGGGAGAATAGAGACCCAGTACTTC
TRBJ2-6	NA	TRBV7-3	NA	CASSPRSIGANVLTF	TGTGCCAGCAGCCCGAGGTCGATTGGGGCCAACGTCCTGACTTTC
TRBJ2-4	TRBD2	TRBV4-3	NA	CASSHIPTSGQNIQYF	TGCGCCAGCAGCCATATCCCGACTAGCGGGCAAAACATTCAGTACTTC
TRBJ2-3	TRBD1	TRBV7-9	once	CASSLLGQDTDTQYF	TGTGCCAGCAGCTTACTGGGACAGGACACAGATACGCAGTATTTT
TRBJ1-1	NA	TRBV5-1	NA	CASSLGTENTEAFF	TGCGCCAGCAGCCTCGGGACGGAGAACACTGAAGCTTTCTTT
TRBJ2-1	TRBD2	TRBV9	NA	CASSAYGRGNEQFF	TGTGCCAGCAGCGCTTACGGGAGGGGTAATGAGCAGTTCTTC
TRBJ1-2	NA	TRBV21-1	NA	CASSTTGGGSYGYTF	TGTGCCAGCAGCACCACAGGGGGCGGGAGCTATGGCTACACCTTC
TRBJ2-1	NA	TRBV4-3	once	CGNNEQFF	TGCGGGAACAATGAGCAGTTCTTC
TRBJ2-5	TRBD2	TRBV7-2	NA	CASSLPASGGWETQYF	TGTGCCAGCAGCTTACCGGCTAGCGGGGGGTGGGAGACCCAGTACTTC
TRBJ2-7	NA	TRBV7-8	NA	CASSLVGEAEQYF	TGTGCCAGCAGCTTAGTCGGTGAGGCCGAGCAGTACTTC
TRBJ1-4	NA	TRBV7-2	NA	CASSPRRSRGGEKLFF	TGTGCCAGCAGCCCCCGAAGATCAAGGGGTGGTGAAAAACTGTTTTTT
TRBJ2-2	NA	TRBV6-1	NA	CASSVGQNTGELFF	TGTGCCAGCAGTGTCGGACAGAACACCGGGGAGCTGTTTTTT
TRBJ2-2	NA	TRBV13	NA	CASSLGVNTGELFF	TGTGCCAGCAGCTTAGGGGTAAACACCGGGGAGCTGTTTTTT
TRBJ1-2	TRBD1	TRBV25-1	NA	CASAGQGSNYGYTF	TGTGCCAGCGCCGGACAGGGTTCAAACTATGGCTACACCTTC
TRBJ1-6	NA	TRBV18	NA	CASSPTRESSYNSPLHF	TGTGCCAGCTCACCTACCAGGGAGAGCTCCTATAATTCACCCCTCCACTTT
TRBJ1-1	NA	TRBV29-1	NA	CSVGPVRRTEAFF	TGCAGCGTTGGACCGGTGAGGAGGACTGAAGCTTTCTTT
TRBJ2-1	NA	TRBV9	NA	CASSVVTSSYNEQFF	TGTGCCAGCAGCGTAGTAACGAGCTCCTACAATGAGCAGTTCTTC
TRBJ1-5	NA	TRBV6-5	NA	CASSPGRWQPQHF	TGTGCCAGCAGCCCGGGCAGGTGGCAGCCCCAGCATTTT
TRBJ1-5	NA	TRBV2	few	CASSYDQPQHF	TGTGCCAGCAGCTATGATCAGCCCCAGCATTTT
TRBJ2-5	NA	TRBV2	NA	CASSEAGWGQLTQETQYF	TGTGCCAGCAGTGAAGCGGGGTGGGGTCAGCTAACTCAAGAGACCCAGTACTTC
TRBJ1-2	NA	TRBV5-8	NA	CASSLFAVNYGYTF	TGTGCCAGCAGCTTGTTTGCAGTAAACTATGGCTACACCTTC
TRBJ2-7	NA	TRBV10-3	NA	CAIRNTDTYEQYF	TGTGCCATCAGAAACACAGATACCTACGAGCAGTACTTC